The rows below give T cell receptor beta chains drawn from one sample of a study of blood T cell repertoires in COVID-19. Sequencing was performed with immunoSEQ multiplex PCR; in TCRdb, only in-frame clones are kept and a portion is missing. The table records some 200,000 clones, over 60% of them present only once. Sequences were obtained from peripheral blood. Every receptor here comes from a woman aged 65 to 85 with acute or convalescent COVID-19. Both conserved end residues are part of each CDR3. The order of the fields is clone size, CDR3 length, D gene, V gene, J gene, CDR3 DNA, CDR3 protein. The D gene is left open where the match is weak. Clone size is shown for a subset of rows, as once, few, many or a class of expanded clone.

-	13	-	TRBV7-2	TRBJ1-2	TGTGCCAGCAGCTTAGACAAAAACTATGGCTACACCTTC	CASSLDKNYGYTF
-	15	-	TRBV9	TRBJ2-3	TGTGCCAGCAGCGTTGCCGGGATCCACACAGATACGCAGTATTTT	CASSVAGIHTDTQYF
-	15	TRBD2	TRBV11-2	TRBJ2-2	TGTGCCAGCACCCGGACTAGCGGGAACACCGGGGAGCTGTTTTTT	CASTRTSGNTGELFF
-	16	-	TRBV7-2	TRBJ2-3	TGTGCCAGCAGCTTTTTTGGAGGGGCCAGCACAGATACGCAGTATTTT	CASSFFGGASTDTQYF
-	16	TRBD2	TRBV7-2	TRBJ2-1	TGTGCCAGCAGCGTCGTAGCGGGGGAACCTTCCAATGAGCAGTTCTTC	CASSVVAGEPSNEQFF
-	12	TRBD1	TRBV29-1	TRBJ1-2	TGCAGCGTTGACGGGACAGCACGGTGCTGCACCTTC	CSVDGTARCCTF
-	13	-	TRBV4-2	TRBJ2-2	TGTGCCAGCAGCCAAATGCGGACCGGGGAGCTGTTTTTT	CASSQMRTGELFF
-	15	-	TRBV25-1	TRBJ1-2	TGTGCCAGCAGTGAGGATTACAGGGTTGAGGGTGGCTACACCTTC	CASSEDYRVEGGYTF
-	15	TRBD1	TRBV4-3	TRBJ1-4	TGCGCCAGCAGCCAAGAAGGGGGCCTGGATGAAAAACTGTTTTTT	CASSQEGGLDEKLFF
-	16	TRBD2	TRBV6-6	TRBJ2-5	TGTGCCAGCAGTTACTCCTCAGCGGGGGGCCAAGAGACCCAGTACTTC	CASSYSSAGGQETQYF
-	14	TRBD2	TRBV3-1/TRBV3-2	TRBJ2-2	TGTGCCAGCAGGACTAGCGGTGGGACCGGGGAGCTGTTTTTT	CASRTSGGTGELFF
-	13	-	TRBV10-1	TRBJ2-7	TGCGCCAGCAGTGACTACAGTACCTACGAGCAGTACTTC	CASSDYSTYEQYF
-	16	-	TRBV6-2/TRBV6-3	TRBJ2-1	TGTGCCAGCAGCCCCGGACTTCTCAATCCCTACAATGAGCAGTTCTTC	CASSPGLLNPYNEQFF
-	13	TRBD1	TRBV24-1	TRBJ2-2	TGTGCCACGGGACAGGCGAACACCGGGGAGCTGTTTTTT	CATGQANTGELFF
-	11	-	TRBV30	TRBJ1-3	TGTGCCTGGGCGGAGTGGAACACCATATATTTT	CAWAEWNTIYF
-	16	TRBD2	TRBV5-4	TRBJ2-3	TGTGCCAGCAGCTTCAGCGGGGCGGCTCTCGCAGATACGCAGTATTTT	CASSFSGAALADTQYF
-	17	-	TRBV10-3	TRBJ1-2	TGTGCCATCAGTGAGTCGGGGCAGGGCGCAGCTAACTATGGCTACACCTTC	CAISESGQGAANYGYTF
-	12	-	TRBV30	TRBJ2-7	TGTGCCTGGAGTAAACAGGGAAACGAGCAGTACTTC	CAWSKQGNEQYF
-	14	-	TRBV4-1	TRBJ1-2	TGCGCCAGCAGCCAGGGCCCCCATGCGCATGGCTACACCTTC	CASSQGPHAHGYTF
-	11	TRBD1	TRBV6-2/TRBV6-3	TRBJ1-1	TGTGCCAGCAGTAGACAGGGGAGGGCTTTCTTT	CASSRQGRAFF
-	14	TRBD2	TRBV14	TRBJ2-1	TGTGCCAGCAGCCAAAACGGACTAGCGGGAAAGCAGTTCTTC	CASSQNGLAGKQFF
-	16	TRBD2	TRBV5-1	TRBJ2-3	TGCGCCAGCAGGGATGGGACTAGCAGCTGGGGGGCTACGCAGTATTTT	CASRDGTSSWGATQYF
-	15	-	TRBV6-1	TRBJ1-5	TGTGCCAGCACCCTGATCGGCGGGGCGGGTCAGCCCCAGCATTTT	CASTLIGGAGQPQHF
-	16	TRBD1	TRBV14	TRBJ2-5	TGTGCCAGCAGCCACCTGGACAGGGGAGTGGTGAAGACCCAGTACTTC	CASSHLDRGVVKTQYF
-	13	-	TRBV18	TRBJ2-7	TGTGCCAGCTCAGGGGGACTGGACTACGAGCAGTACTTC	CASSGGLDYEQYF
-	16	-	TRBV11-1	TRBJ1-3	TGTGCCAGCTCAAAGGAGGGGCACCATTCTGGAAACACCATATATTTT	CASSKEGHHSGNTIYF
once	17	-	TRBV10-3	TRBJ2-2	TGTGCCATCAGTGACTTATCCTCAGGGATTGGCACCGGGGAGCTGTTTTTT	CAISDLSSGIGTGELFF
-	13	-	TRBV25-1	TRBJ1-6	TGTGCCAGCAGTGAGCAGGGCCGGTCACCCCTCCACTTT	CASSEQGRSPLHF
-	13	-	TRBV11-2	TRBJ1-1	TGTGCCAGCACCATCAGGGAGGGGGCTGAAGCTTTCTTT	CASTIREGAEAFF
-	16	TRBD1	TRBV5-4	TRBJ2-7	TGTGCCAGCAGCTTGGGTGGGGACAGGGCTTCCTACGAGCAGTACTTC	CASSLGGDRASYEQYF
once	13	-	TRBV10-3	TRBJ1-1	TGTGCCATCAGTGAGTCGGCGGAGAGTGAAGCTTTCTTT	CAISESAESEAFF
few	15	-	TRBV5-1	TRBJ1-6	TGCGCCAGCAGCTTGGGGAGCTCCTATAATTCACCCCTCCACTTT	CASSLGSSYNSPLHF
-	13	TRBD1	TRBV2	TRBJ1-2	TGTGCCAGCAGTGGGGGGACAGATCTTGGCTACACCTTC	CASSGGTDLGYTF
-	15	-	TRBV5-6	TRBJ1-5	TGTGCCAGCAGCTCACAGGGTCGAGGCAATCAGCCCCAGCATTTT	CASSSQGRGNQPQHF
-	16	TRBD2	TRBV7-2	TRBJ2-6	TGTGCCAGCAGCCAGGGACTAGCGAACGGGGCCAACGTCCTGACTTTC	CASSQGLANGANVLTF